This T cell receptor (beta chain) was retrieved from a study of blood T cells in healthy people across ages. Findings and limits, study-wide: Roughly linear age-related decline in beta diversity appeared, significant by age around 40. In the absence of known donor CMV status, changes in expanded clonotypes were possibly confounded.

A J-beta primer mix and a sample-barcoded 5' primer were used in a second PCR of about 6 to 12 cycles. A template-switch adaptor that had 12 random nucleotides put a tag on each cDNA molecule. A single record per CDR3 protein comes from TCRdb applying MiXCR to the 5' RACE reads. The sample records more than 800,000 distinct CDR3 sequences, more than 40% being singletons. CDR3 length: 15 amino acids. Germline CDR1 MNHNS, CDR2 SASEGT. V gave up 2 bases and J gave up 3 bases, with 11 bases separating them. As regards this clonotype: Its antigen is currently unknown.

Researchers isolated at least 6 million PBMCs per sample. The sequence was obtained from a woman in her fifties or sixties in good health. The sequenced sample was blood. The chain employs TRBV6-1 and TRBJ1-5; D not certain. The CDR3 bases are TGTGCCAGCAGTGAATCCTACAGCCTCAATCAGCCCCAGCATTTT. This encodes CASSESYSLNQPQHF.